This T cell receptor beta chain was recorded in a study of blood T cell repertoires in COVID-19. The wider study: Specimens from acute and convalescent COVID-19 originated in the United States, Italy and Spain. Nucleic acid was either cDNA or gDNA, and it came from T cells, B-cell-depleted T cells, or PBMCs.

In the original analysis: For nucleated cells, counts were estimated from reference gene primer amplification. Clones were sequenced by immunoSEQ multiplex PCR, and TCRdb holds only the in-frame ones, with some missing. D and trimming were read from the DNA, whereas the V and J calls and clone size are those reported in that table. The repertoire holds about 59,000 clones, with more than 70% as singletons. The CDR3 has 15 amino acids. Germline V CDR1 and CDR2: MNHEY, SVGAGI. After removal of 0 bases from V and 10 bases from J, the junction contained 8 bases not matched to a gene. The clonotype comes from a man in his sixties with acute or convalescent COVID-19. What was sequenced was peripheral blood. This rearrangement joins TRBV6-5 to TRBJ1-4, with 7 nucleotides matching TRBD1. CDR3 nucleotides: TGTGCCAGCAGTTACTCAGACAGGGTGCGAGGAAAACTGTTTTTT. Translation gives CASSYSDRVRGKLFF.